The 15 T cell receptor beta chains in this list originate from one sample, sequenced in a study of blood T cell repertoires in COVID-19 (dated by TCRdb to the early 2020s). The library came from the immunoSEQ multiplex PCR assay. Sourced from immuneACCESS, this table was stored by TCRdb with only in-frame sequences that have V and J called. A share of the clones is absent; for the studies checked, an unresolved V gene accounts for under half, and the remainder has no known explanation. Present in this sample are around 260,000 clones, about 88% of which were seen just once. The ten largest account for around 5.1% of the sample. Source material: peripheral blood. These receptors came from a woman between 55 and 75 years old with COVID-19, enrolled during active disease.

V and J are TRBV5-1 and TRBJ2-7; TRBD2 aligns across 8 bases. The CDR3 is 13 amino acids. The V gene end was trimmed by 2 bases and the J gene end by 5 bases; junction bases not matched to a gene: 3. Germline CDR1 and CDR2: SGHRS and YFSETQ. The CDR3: CASSFKRENEQYF. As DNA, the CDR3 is TGCGCCAGCAGCTTTAAGCGGGAGAACGAGCAGTACTTC.

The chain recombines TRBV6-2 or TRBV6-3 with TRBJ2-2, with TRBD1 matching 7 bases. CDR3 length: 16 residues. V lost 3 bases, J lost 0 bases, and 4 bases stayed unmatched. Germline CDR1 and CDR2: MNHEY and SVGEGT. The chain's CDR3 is CASSYAGTANTGELFF. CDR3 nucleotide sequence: TGTGCCAGCAGTTATGCCGGGACAGCGAACACCGGGGAGCTGTTTTTT.

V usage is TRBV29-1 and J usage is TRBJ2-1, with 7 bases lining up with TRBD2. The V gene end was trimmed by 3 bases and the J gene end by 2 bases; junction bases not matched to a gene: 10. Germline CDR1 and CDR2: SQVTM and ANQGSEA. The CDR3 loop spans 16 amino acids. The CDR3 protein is CSVEPGRPTAYNEQFF. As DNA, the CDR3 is TGCAGCGTTGAGCCCGGGAGGCCTACGGCCTACAATGAGCAGTTCTTC.

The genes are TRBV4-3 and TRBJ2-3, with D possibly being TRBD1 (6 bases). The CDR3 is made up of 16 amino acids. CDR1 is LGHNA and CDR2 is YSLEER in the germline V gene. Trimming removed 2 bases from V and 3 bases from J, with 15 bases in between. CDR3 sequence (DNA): TGCGCCAGCAGCCAACAGGGGTTTTTAGGTACAGATACGCAGTATTTT. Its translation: CASSQQGFLGTDTQYF.

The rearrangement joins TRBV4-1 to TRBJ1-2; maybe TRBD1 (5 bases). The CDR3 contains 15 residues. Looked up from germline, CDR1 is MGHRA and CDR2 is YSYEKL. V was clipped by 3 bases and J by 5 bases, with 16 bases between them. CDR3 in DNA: TGCGCCAGCAGCCAGTCCACGGGGGGGAAATATGGCTACACCTTC. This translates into CASSQSTGGKYGYTF.

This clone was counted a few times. CDR3 protein: CASSSPKRGNEQFF. Written as DNA, the CDR3 is TGTGCCAGCAGCTCACCTAAAAGGGGCAATGAGCAGTTCTTC. The chain recombines TRBV7-8 with TRBJ2-1, with D possibly TRBD1 on 5 matching bases. Deletions cut 4 bases from V and 6 bases from J, with 13 bases between. CDR1 is SGHVS and CDR2 is FQNEAQ in the germline V gene. CDR3 length: 14 amino acids.

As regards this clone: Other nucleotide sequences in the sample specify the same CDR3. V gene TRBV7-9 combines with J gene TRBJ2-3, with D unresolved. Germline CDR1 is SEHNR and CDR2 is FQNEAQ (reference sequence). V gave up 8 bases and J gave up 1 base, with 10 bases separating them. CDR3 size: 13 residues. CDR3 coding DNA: TGTGCCAGCTCCCAGCGAGGCACAGATACGCAGTATTTT. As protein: CASSQRGTDTQYF.

The CDR3 loop reads CASSASGTRGSYNSPLHF. For the CDR3, the DNA is TGTGCCAGCAGCGCCTCGGGAACCCGTGGTTCCTATAATTCACCCCTCCACTTT. The chain carries TRBV28 and TRBJ1-6, with D unresolved. CDR3 length: 18 residues. The V gene lost 6 bases and the J gene lost 1 base, with 19 bases spanning the gap. Germline lookup yields CDR1 MDHEN and CDR2 SYDVKM.

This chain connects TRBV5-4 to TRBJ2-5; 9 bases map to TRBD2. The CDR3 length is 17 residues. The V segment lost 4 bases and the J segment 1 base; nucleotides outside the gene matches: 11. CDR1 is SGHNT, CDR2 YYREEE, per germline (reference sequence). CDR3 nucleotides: TGTGCCAGCAGCCCCTCCAGACTAGCGGAAAGCCAAGAGACCCAGTACTTC. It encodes CASSPSRLAESQETQYF. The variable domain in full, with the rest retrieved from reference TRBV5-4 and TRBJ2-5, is ETGVTQSPTHLIKTRGQQVTLRCSSQSGHNTVSWYQQALGQGPQFIFQYYREEENGRGNFPPRFSGLQFPNYSSELNVNALELDDSALYLCASSPSRLAESQETQYFGPGTRLLVL.

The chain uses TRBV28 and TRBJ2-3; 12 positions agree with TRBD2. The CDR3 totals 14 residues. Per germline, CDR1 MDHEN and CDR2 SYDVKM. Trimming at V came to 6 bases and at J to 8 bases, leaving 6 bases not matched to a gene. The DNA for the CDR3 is TGTGCCAGCAGGACTAGCGGGAGTTTTTTTACGCAGTATTTT. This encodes CASRTSGSFFTQYF.

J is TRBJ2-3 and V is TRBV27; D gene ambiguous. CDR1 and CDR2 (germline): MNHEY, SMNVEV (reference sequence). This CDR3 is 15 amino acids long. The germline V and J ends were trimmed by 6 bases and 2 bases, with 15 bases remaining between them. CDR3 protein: CASRVTRLHTDTQYF. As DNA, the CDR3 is TGTGCCAGCAGGGTGACTCGCCTCCACACAGATACGCAGTATTTT.

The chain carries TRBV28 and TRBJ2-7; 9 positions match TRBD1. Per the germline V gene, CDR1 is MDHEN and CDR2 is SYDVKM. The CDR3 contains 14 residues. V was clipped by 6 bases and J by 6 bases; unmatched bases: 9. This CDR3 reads CASRGGTGSLEQYF. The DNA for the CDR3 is TGTGCCAGCAGGGGGGGGACAGGGTCACTCGAGCAGTACTTC.

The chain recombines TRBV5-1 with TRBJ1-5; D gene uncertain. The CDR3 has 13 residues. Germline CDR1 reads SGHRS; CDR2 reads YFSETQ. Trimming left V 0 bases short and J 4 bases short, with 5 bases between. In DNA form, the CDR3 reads TGCGCCAGCAGCTTGGCGTCGAATCAGCCCCAGCATTTT. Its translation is CASSLASNQPQHF.

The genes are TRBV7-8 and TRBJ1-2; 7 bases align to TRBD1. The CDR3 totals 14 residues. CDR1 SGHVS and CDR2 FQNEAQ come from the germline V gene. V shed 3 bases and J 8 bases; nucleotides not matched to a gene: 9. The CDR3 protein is CASSLGQGGRGYTF. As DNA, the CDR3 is TGTGCCAGCAGCTTGGGGCAGGGGGGTCGAGGCTACACCTTC. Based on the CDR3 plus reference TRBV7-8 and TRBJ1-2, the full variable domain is GAGVSQSPRYKVAKRGQDVALRCDPISGHVSLFWYQQALGQGPEFLTYFQNEAQLDKSGLPSDRFFAERPEGSVSTLKIQRTQQEDSAVYLCASSLGQGGRGYTFGSGTRLTVV.

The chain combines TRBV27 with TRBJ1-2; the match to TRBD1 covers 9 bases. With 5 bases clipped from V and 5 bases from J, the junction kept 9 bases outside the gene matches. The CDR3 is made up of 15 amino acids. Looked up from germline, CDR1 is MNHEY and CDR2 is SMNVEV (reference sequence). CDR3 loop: CASSLSRDRVYGYTF. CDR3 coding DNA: TGTGCCAGCAGTCTCAGCCGGGACAGGGTTTATGGCTACACCTTC.